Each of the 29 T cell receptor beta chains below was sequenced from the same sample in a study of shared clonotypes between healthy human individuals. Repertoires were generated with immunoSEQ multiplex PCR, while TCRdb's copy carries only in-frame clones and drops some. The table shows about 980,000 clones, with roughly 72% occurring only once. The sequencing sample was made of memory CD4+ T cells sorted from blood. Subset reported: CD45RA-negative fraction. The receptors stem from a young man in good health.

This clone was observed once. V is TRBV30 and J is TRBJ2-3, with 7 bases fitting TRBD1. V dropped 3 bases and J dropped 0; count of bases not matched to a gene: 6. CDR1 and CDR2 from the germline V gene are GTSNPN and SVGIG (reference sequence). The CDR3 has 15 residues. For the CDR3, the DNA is TGTGCCTGGAGCCGGGACAGTACTAGCACAGATACGCAGTATTTT. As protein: CAWSRDSTSTDTQYF.

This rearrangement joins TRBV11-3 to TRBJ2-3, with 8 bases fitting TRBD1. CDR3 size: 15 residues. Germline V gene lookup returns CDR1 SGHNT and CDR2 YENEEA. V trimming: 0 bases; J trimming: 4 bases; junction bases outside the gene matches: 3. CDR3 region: CASSLDGQGSDTQYF. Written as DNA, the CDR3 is TGTGCCAGCAGCTTAGATGGACAGGGCTCAGATACGCAGTATTTT.

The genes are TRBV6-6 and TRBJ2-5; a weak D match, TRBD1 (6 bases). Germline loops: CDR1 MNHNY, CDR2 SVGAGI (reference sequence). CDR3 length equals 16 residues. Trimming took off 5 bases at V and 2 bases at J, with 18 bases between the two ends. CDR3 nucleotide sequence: TGTGCCAGCAGTGCAGGGGTTGCATGGGCTCAAGAGACCCAGTACTTC. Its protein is CASSAGVAWAQETQYF.

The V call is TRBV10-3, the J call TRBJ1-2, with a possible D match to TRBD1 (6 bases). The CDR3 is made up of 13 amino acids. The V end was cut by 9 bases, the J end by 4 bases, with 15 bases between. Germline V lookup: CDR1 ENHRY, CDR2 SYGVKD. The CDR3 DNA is TGTGCCATTACGCGACAGGCGAGCTATGGCTACACCTTC. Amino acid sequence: CAITRQASYGYTF.

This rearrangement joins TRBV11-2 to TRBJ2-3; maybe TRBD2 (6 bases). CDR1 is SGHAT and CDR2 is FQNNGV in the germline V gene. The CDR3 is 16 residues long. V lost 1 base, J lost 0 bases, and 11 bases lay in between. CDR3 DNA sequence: TGTGCCAGCAGCTTAGGTTTCGCGGGAAGCACAGATACGCAGTATTTT. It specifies CASSLGFAGSTDTQYF.

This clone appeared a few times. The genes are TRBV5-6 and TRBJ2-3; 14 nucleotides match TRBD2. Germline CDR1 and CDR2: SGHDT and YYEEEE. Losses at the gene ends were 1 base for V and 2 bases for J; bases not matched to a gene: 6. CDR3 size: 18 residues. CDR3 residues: CASSLPGLAGAPTDTQYF. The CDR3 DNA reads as TGTGCCAGCAGCTTGCCGGGACTAGCGGGGGCACCCACAGATACGCAGTATTTT. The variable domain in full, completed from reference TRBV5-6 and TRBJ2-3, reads DAGVTQSPTHLIKTRGQQVTLRCSPKSGHDTVSWYQQALGQGPQFIFQYYEEEERQRGNFPDRFSGHQFPNYSSELNVNALLLGDSALYLCASSLPGLAGAPTDTQYFGPGTRLTVL.

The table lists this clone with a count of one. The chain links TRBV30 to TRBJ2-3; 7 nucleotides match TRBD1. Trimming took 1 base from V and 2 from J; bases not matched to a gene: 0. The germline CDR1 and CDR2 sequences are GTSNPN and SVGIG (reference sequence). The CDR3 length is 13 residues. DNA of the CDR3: TGTGCCTGGAGTGAGGGGGCCACAGATACGCAGTATTTT. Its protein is CAWSEGATDTQYF.

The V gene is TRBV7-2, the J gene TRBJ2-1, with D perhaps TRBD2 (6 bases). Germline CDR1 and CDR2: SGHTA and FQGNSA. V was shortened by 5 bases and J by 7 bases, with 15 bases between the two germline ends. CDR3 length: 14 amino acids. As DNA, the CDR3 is TGTGCCAGCAGCGCCTACAGTGGAGGGAATGAGCAGTTCTTC. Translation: CASSAYSGGNEQFF. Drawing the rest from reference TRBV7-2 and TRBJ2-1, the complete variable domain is GAGVSQSPSNKVTEKGKDVELRCDPISGHTALYWYRQSLGQGLEFLIYFQGNSAPDKSGLPSDRFSAERTGGSVSTLTIQRTQQEDSAVYLCASSAYSGGNEQFFGPGTRLTVL.

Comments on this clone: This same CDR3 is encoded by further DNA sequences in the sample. CDR3 coding DNA: TGCGCCAGCAGCTTATCCGGGACCGCTAACTATGGCTACACCTTC. This gives the protein CASSLSGTANYGYTF. The chain combines TRBV5-1 with TRBJ1-2; D perhaps matches TRBD1 (5 bases). CDR1 and CDR2 from the germline V gene are SGHRS and YFSETQ. With 2 bases removed from V and 0 bases from J, the gap between germline ends came to 11 bases. The CDR3 is 15 residues long.

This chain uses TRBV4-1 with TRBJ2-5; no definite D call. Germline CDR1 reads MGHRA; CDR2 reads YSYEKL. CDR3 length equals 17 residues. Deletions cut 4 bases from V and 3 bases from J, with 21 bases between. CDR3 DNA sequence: TGCGCCAGCAGCCCCCGCCTAGACGTAATAGGAGAAGAGACCCAGTACTTC. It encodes CASSPRLDVIGEETQYF.

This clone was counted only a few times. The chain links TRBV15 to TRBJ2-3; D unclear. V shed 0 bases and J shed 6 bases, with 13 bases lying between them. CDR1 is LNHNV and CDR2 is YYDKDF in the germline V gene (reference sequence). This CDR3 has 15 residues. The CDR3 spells CATSRDGVFGDTQYF. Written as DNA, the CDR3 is TGTGCCACCAGCAGAGATGGCGTGTTCGGGGATACGCAGTATTTT.

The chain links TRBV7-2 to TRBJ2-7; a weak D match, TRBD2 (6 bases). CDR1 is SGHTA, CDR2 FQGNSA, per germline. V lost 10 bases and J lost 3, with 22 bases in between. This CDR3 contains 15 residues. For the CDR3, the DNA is TGTGCCACCCTGCGCGGCGGGGCGGGACTCTACGAGCAGTACTTC. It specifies CATLRGGAGLYEQYF.

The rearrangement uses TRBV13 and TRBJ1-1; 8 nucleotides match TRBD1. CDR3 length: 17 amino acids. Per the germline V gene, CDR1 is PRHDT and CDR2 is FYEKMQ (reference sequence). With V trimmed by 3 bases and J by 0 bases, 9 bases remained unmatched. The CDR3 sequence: CASSLYHSGGLNTEAFF. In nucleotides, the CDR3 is TGTGCCAGCAGCTTGTACCACTCAGGGGGCTTGAACACTGAAGCTTTCTTT.

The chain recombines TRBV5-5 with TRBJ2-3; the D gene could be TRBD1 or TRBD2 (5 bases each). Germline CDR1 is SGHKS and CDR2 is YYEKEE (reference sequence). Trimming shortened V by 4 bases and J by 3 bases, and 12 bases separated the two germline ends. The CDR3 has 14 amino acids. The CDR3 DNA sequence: TGTGCCAGCAGCAATAGCTGGGGGACAGATACGCAGTATTTT. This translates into CASSNSWGTDTQYF.

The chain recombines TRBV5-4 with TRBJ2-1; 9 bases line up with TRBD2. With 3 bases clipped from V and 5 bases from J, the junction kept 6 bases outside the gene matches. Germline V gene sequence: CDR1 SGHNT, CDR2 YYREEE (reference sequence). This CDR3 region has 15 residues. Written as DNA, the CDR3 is TGTGCCAGCAGCTCTAGACTAGCGGAAAACAATGAGCAGTTCTTC. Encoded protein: CASSSRLAENNEQFF. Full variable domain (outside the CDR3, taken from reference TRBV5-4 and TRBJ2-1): ETGVTQSPTHLIKTRGQQVTLRCSSQSGHNTVSWYQQALGQGPQFIFQYYREEENGRGNFPPRFSGLQFPNYSSELNVNALELDDSALYLCASSSRLAENNEQFFGPGTRLTVL.

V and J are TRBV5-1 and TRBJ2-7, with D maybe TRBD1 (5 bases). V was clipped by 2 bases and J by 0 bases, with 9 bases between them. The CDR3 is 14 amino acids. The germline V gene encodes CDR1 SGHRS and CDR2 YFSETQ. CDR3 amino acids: CASSLGEFSYEQYF. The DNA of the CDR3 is TGCGCCAGCAGCTTAGGGGAATTCTCCTACGAGCAGTACTTC.

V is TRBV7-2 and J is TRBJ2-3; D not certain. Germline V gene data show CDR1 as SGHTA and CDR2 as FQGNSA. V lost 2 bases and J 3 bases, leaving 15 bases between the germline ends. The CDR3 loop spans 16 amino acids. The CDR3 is CASSLHSTPGTDTQYF. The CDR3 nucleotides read TGTGCCAGCAGCTTACACTCTACACCAGGTACAGATACGCAGTATTTT.

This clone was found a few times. The chain's CDR3 is CASSGYEGQGGTGELFF. CDR3 bases: TGTGCCAGCAGCGGATATGAGGGCCAGGGAGGGACCGGGGAGCTGTTTTTT. The gene calls are TRBV11-2 and TRBJ2-2; 7 bases are a match to TRBD2. V shed 5 bases and J 5 bases; nucleotides not matched to a gene: 14. Germline assignment: CDR1 SGHAT and CDR2 FQNNGV. CDR3 length: 17 amino acids.

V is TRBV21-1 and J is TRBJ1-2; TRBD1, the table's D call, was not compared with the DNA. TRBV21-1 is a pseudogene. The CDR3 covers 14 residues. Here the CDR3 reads CASSKGTANYGYTF. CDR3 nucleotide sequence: TGTGCCAGCAGCAAAGGGACAGCTAACTATGGCTACACCTTC.

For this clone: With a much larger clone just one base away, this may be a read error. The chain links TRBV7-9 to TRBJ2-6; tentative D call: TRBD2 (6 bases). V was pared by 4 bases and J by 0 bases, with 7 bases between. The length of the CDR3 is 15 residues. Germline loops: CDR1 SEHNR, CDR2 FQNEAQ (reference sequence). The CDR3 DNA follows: TGTGCCAGCAGCTCCGGGAGCTCTGGGGCCAACGTCCTGACTTTC. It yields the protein CASSSGSSGANVLTF. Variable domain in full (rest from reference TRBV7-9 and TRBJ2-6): DTGVSQNPRHKITKRGQNVTFRCDPISEHNRLYWYRQTLGQGPEFLTYFQNEAQLEKSRLLSDRFSAERPKGSFSTLEIQRTEQGDSAMYLCASSSGSSGANVLTFGAGSRLTVL.

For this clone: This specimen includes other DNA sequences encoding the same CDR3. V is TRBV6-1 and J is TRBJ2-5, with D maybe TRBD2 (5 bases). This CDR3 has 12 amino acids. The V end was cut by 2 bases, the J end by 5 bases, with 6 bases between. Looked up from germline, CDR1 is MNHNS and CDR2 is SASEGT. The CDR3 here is CASSERGETQYF. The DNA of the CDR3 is TGTGCCAGCAGTGAAAGAGGGGAGACCCAGTACTTC.

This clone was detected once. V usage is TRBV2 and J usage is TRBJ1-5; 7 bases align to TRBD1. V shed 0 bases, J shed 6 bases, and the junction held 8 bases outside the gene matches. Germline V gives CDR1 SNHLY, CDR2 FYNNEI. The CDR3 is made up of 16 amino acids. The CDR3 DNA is TGTGCCAGCAGTGAAGCGGGACAGAAAAGGGGTCAGCCCCAGCATTTT. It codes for CASSEAGQKRGQPQHF.

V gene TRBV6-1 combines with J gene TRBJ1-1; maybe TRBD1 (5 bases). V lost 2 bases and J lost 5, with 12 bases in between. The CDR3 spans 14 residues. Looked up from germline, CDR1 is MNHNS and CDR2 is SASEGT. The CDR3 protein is CASSESQGRTEAFF. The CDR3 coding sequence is TGTGCCAGCAGTGAAAGTCAGGGCCGGACTGAAGCTTTCTTT.

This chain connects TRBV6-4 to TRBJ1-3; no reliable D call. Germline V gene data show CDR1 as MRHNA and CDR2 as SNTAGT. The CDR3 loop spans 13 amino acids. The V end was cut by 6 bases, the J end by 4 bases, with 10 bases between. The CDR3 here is CASSAGPGNTIYF. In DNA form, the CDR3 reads TGTGCCAGCAGCGCGGGCCCCGGAAACACCATATATTTT.

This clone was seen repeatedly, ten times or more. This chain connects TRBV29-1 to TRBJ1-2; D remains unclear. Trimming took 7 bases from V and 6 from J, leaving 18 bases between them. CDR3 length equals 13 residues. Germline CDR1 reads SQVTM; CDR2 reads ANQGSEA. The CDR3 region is CSAPSTHGHGYTF. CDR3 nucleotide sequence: TGCAGCGCCCCCAGCACTCATGGGCATGGCTACACCTTC.

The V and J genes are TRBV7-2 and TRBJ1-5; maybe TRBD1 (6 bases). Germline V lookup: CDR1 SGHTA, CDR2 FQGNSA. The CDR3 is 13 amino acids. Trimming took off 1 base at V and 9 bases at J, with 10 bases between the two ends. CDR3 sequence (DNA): TGTGCCAGCAGCTTAGGGGGGCCGGCGCCCCAGCATTTT. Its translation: CASSLGGPAPQHF.

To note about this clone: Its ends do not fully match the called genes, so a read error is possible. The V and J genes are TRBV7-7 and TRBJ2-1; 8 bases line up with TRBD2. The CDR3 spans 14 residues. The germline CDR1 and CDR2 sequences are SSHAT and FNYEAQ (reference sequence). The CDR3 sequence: CASSIGREAGEQFF. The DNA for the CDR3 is TGTGCTAGCAGCATCGGGAGGGAGGCGGGTGAGCAGTTCTTC. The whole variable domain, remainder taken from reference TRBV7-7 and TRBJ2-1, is GAGVSQSPRYKVTKRGQDVTLRCDPISSHATLYWYQQALGQGPEFLTYFNYEAQPDKSGLPSDRFSAERPEGSISTLTIQRTEQRDSAMYRCASSIGREAGEQFFGPGTRLTVL.

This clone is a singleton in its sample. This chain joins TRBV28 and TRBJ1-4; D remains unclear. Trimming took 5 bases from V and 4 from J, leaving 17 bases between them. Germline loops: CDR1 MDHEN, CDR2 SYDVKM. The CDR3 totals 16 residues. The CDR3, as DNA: TGTGCCAGCAGTCCTGGAGCCGCCGCCTTTAATGAAAAACTGTTTTTT. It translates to CASSPGAAAFNEKLFF. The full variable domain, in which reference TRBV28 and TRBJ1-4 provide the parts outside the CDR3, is DVKVTQSSRYLVKRTGEKVFLECVQDMDHENMFWYRQDPGLGLRLIYFSYDVKMKEKGDIPEGYSVSREKKERFSLILESASTNQTSMYLCASSPGAAAFNEKLFFGSGTQLSVL.

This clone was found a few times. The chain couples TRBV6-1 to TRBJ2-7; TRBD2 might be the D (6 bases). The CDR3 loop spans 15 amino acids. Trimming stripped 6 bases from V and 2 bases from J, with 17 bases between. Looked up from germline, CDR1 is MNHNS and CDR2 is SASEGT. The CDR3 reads CASRPSAVVTYEQYF. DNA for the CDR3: TGTGCCAGCAGGCCTAGCGCGGTAGTTACCTACGAGCAGTACTTC.